This TCR beta chain derives from a study of spatial heterogeneity in lung cancer. In the study overall: Alpha-chain sequences were consistently detected less often than beta-chain sequences.

Individual TCR cDNA molecules each bore their own unique molecular identifier. Each CDR3 protein gets one entry after TCRdb re-called the 5' RACE reads with MiXCR. The data hold approximately 22,000 distinct CDR3 sequences, with less than 6% observed a single time. Findings and caveats of the study: Blood carried ubiquitous expanded tumor TCRs more at resection than follow-up.

Time point given: sample taken at primary tumor resection. Whole RNA came from tumor, nontumor lung or frozen PBMC and was sequenced without being sorted. This clonotype appeared many times. Its antigen is as yet unknown. Germline V gene lookup returns CDR1 MNHEY and CDR2 SVGEGT. This CDR3 region has 17 residues. With 11 bases clipped from V and 0 bases from J, the junction kept 16 bases outside the gene matches. This TCR came from a male donor with early-stage non-small cell lung cancer. V and J are TRBV6-2 or TRBV6-3 and TRBJ2-1, with TRBD1 matching over 7 bases. The material was PBMCs, obtained at surgery. CDR3 in amino acids: CAWPGQTIRRSYNEQFF. The CDR3 bases are TGTGCCTGGCCGGGACAGACTATTCGGCGCTCCTACAATGAGCAGTTCTTC.